The next 20 T cell receptor beta chains were all read from a single sample in a study of beta chain features in type 1 diabetes. Antigens for these TCRs are unknown. Expressed TCRB transcripts were sequenced, since all the RNA that had been isolated was reverse transcribed. The data were produced by immunoSEQ multiplex PCR, yet TCRdb's version contains in-frame clones alone and is incomplete. The table has 200,000 to 300,000 clones, roughly 10% seen once. Regarding the study as a whole: Patients with Type 1 diabetes showed moderately but significantly shorter TCRB CDR3s in all four CD4+ subsets.

Sequenced: naive CD4+ T cells from blood. The source is a man in his thirties or forties with type 1 diabetes.

This sequence joins TRBV4-2 and TRBJ2-4; possibly TRBD1 for D (5 bases). Trimming took 0 bases from V and 15 from J, leaving 18 bases between them. Germline CDR1 is LGHNA and CDR2 is YNFKEQ. This CDR3 is 14 amino acids long. CDR3: CASSQEWSVGVRYF. The CDR3 DNA reads as TGTGCCAGCAGCCAAGAGTGGTCAGTAGGGGTTCGGTACTTC.

This clone was seen a handful of times. The chain couples TRBV5-1 to TRBJ2-1; a possible D gene is TRBD2 (6 bases). Germline CDR1 and CDR2: SGHRS and YFSETQ. The CDR3 is 13 amino acids. V was pared by 0 bases and J by 11 bases, with 12 bases between. CDR3 bases: TGCGCCAGCAGCTTGGCTGGCGGGGATCAGCAGTTCTTC. Encoded protein: CASSLAGGDQQFF.

This clone was observed a handful of times. The V and J genes are TRBV30 and TRBJ2-7, with D maybe TRBD1 (5 bases). Germline V gene lookup returns CDR1 GTSNPN and CDR2 SVGIG (reference sequence). The length of the CDR3 is 11 residues. V lost 2 bases, J lost 6 bases, and 8 bases lay in between. CDR3 in amino acids: CAWSRGSEQYF. The CDR3 nucleotides read TGTGCCTGGAGTAGGGGCTCCGAGCAGTACTTC.

The CDR3 nucleotides are TGTGCCACCCTAGACAGGTACCTCACCGGGGAGCTGTTTTTT. This sequence encodes CATLDRYLTGELFF. J is TRBJ2-2 and V is TRBV19; a possible D gene is TRBD1 (6 bases). CDR1 and CDR2 from the germline V gene are LNHDA and SQIVND (reference sequence). Trimming removed 10 bases at V and 4 bases at J, with 16 bases between. This CDR3 spans 14 amino acids. Combining the CDR3 with reference TRBV19 and TRBJ2-2 gives the whole variable domain DGGITQSPKYLFRKEGQNVTLSCEQNLNHDAMYWYRQDPGQGLRLIYYSQIVNDFQKGDIAEGYSVSREKKESFPLTVTSAQKNPTAFYLCATLDRYLTGELFFGEGSRLTVL.

The count of this clone is one. A junction end diverges from the germline sequence, so it may reflect a read error. The genes are TRBV6-6 and TRBJ2-1, with 7 bases lining up with TRBD1. The V gene's germline CDR1 is MNHNY and CDR2 SVGAGI (reference sequence). The CDR3 spans 14 residues. Here the CDR3 reads CASSYSRTGQILIF. The CDR3, as DNA: TGTGCCAGCAGTTACTCCCGAACGGGACAGATCTTAATCTTC.

The gene calls are TRBV6-5 and TRBJ2-7, with a weak D call TRBD2 (6 bases). Trimming took 8 bases from V and 1 from J, leaving 12 bases between them. Germline CDR1 reads MNHEY; CDR2 reads SVGAGI. CDR3 size: 13 residues. CDR3 DNA: TGTGCCAGCTCGGCGGGGATGTCCTACGAGCAGTACTTC. It codes for CASSAGMSYEQYF.

This clone was counted between two and nine times. V is TRBV30 and J is TRBJ2-3; TRBD2 aligns across 8 bases. From germline, CDR1 is GTSNPN and CDR2 SVGIG (reference sequence). This CDR3 has 14 amino acids. Trimming took 4 bases from V and 1 from J; bases not matched to a gene: 4. CDR3 region: CAWNRGGGTDTQYF. The CDR3 DNA reads TGTGCCTGGAACCGGGGGGGCGGCACAGATACGCAGTATTTT.

This chain links TRBV6-6 with TRBJ1-1, with D possibly being TRBD1 (5 bases). The CDR3 runs 13 residues. The germline gives CDR1 MNHNY, CDR2 SVGAGI (reference sequence). Deletions cut 7 bases from V and 4 bases from J, with 13 bases between. CDR3 amino acids: CASTWEGSTEAFF. CDR3 DNA sequence: TGTGCCAGCACCTGGGAGGGGTCCACTGAAGCTTTCTTT.

V and J are TRBV10-3 and TRBJ2-2, with a possible D match to TRBD1 (6 bases). V shed 4 bases and J shed 6 bases, with 9 bases lying between them. The germline gives CDR1 ENHRY, CDR2 SYGVKD. The length of the CDR3 is 13 residues. The CDR3 is CAISAWGPGELFF. Written as DNA, the CDR3 is TGTGCCATCAGTGCGTGGGGGCCCGGGGAGCTGTTTTTT.

This clone was found a few times. The chain is built from TRBV5-1 and TRBJ2-2; 8 positions agree with TRBD1. The CDR3 is made up of 16 amino acids. Trimming cost V 1 base and J 5 bases; bases outside gene matches: 7. Germline CDR1 SGHRS, CDR2 YFSETQ. Written as DNA, the CDR3 is TGCGCCAGCAGCTTGATTGGACAGGGCGATACCGGGGAGCTGTTTTTT. Residues: CASSLIGQGDTGELFF.

There are a few counts of this clone. The chain carries TRBV30 and TRBJ2-1, with D possibly being TRBD1 (6 bases). CDR1 and CDR2 (germline): GTSNPN, SVGIG (reference sequence). The CDR3 length is 14 residues. V lost 3 bases and J 5 bases, leaving 14 bases between the germline ends. CDR3 residues: CAWRKAAGDNEQFF. CDR3 nucleotide sequence: TGTGCCTGGAGAAAGGCGGCAGGGGACAATGAGCAGTTCTTC.

This clone was seen a few times. The chain is built from TRBV6-5 and TRBJ2-5, with a tentative D call TRBD2 (6 bases). Looked up from germline, CDR1 is MNHEY and CDR2 is SVGAGI. The V gene lost 11 bases and the J gene lost 4 bases, with 11 bases spanning the gap. The CDR3 loop spans 11 amino acids. CDR3 protein: CAAGGTETQYF. The DNA for the CDR3 is TGTGCCGCCGGGGGTACAGAGACCCAGTACTTC.

This clone showed up just a few times. This chain connects TRBV10-3 to TRBJ2-1, with TRBD2 matching over 7 bases. CDR3 length: 14 amino acids. Germline values: CDR1 ENHRY, CDR2 SYGVKD. After removal of 4 bases from V and 8 bases from J, the junction contained 8 bases not matched to a gene. The CDR3 coding sequence is TGTGCCATCAGTGGGCCCCTGGGAGGGGATGAGCAGTTCTTC. Protein: CAISGPLGGDEQFF.

This sequence joins TRBV2 and TRBJ2-5, with 9 bases identical to TRBD2. CDR1 and CDR2 from the germline V gene are SNHLY and FYNNEI. Unmatched junction bases numbered 5, after V lost 7 bases and J lost 5 bases. The CDR3 length is 13 residues. DNA of the CDR3: TGTGCCAGCACCGCGGGAGGGGGGGAGACCCAGTACTTC. It is translated as CASTAGGGETQYF.

The sample holds a few counts of this clone. The chain uses TRBV5-1 and TRBJ2-5, with 14 bases aligning to TRBD2. This CDR3 contains 16 residues. The V and J ends lost 4 bases and 4 bases, in that order; junction bases with no gene match: 6. Germline CDR1 and CDR2: SGHRS and YFSETQ. The CDR3 here is CASSRGGLAGGETQYF. The CDR3 nucleotides are TGCGCCAGCAGCAGAGGAGGACTAGCGGGGGGAGAGACCCAGTACTTC.

This rearrangement joins TRBV4-3 to TRBJ2-4, with 8 nucleotides matching TRBD1. Per germline, CDR1 LGHNA and CDR2 YSLEER. This CDR3 has 16 residues. With 4 bases clipped from V and 9 bases from J, the junction kept 14 bases outside the gene matches. The DNA for the CDR3 is TGCGCCAGCAGCCCCAGCCCCCCAGGGGGCGGTGGCATTCAGTACTTC. The encoded protein is CASSPSPPGGGGIQYF.

The V and J genes are TRBV5-6 and TRBJ2-7; a weak D match, TRBD1 (6 bases). CDR1 and CDR2 from the germline V gene are SGHDT and YYEEEE. This CDR3 comprises 15 residues. The V end was cut by 0 bases, the J end by 4 bases, with 14 bases between. CDR3 sequence reads: CASSLGRRRGYEQYF. The CDR3 bases are TGTGCCAGCAGCTTGGGTCGGCGCAGGGGTTACGAGCAGTACTTC.

The rearrangement uses TRBV5-1 and TRBJ1-1, with D perhaps matching TRBD1 (5 bases). This CDR3 region has 14 residues. V gave up 3 bases and J gave up 3 bases, with 12 bases separating them. The germline CDR1 and CDR2 sequences are SGHRS and YFSETQ. CDR3 sequence (DNA): TGCGCCAGCAGCTCGGGCCCGGGGGACACTGAAGCTTTCTTT. It codes for CASSSGPGDTEAFF.

V and J are TRBV28 and TRBJ2-3; 10 nucleotides match TRBD2. The V gene's germline CDR1 is MDHEN and CDR2 SYDVKM. The length of the CDR3 is 16 residues. The V and J ends lost 3 bases and 4 bases, in that order; junction bases with no gene match: 7. The CDR3 DNA reads TGTGCCAGCAGTTTGAGACTAGCGGGCCGTCCAGATACGCAGTATTTT. Protein product: CASSLRLAGRPDTQYF. Looking up the rest from reference TRBV28 and TRBJ2-3 gives the full variable domain: DVKVTQSSRYLVKRTGEKVFLECVQDMDHENMFWYRQDPGLGLRLIYFSYDVKMKEKGDIPEGYSVSREKKERFSLILESASTNQTSMYLCASSLRLAGRPDTQYFGPGTRLTVL.

In this sample, this clone turned up a few times. The chain combines TRBV7-8 with TRBJ2-5, with 14 bases matching TRBD2. Germline V lookup: CDR1 SGHVS, CDR2 FQNEAQ. The CDR3 loop spans 17 amino acids. V lost 2 bases to trimming and J lost 2 bases; unmatched junction nucleotides: 4. The CDR3 loop reads CASSLRRLAGGQETQYF. As DNA, the CDR3 is TGTGCCAGCAGCTTAAGAAGACTAGCGGGGGGGCAAGAGACCCAGTACTTC.